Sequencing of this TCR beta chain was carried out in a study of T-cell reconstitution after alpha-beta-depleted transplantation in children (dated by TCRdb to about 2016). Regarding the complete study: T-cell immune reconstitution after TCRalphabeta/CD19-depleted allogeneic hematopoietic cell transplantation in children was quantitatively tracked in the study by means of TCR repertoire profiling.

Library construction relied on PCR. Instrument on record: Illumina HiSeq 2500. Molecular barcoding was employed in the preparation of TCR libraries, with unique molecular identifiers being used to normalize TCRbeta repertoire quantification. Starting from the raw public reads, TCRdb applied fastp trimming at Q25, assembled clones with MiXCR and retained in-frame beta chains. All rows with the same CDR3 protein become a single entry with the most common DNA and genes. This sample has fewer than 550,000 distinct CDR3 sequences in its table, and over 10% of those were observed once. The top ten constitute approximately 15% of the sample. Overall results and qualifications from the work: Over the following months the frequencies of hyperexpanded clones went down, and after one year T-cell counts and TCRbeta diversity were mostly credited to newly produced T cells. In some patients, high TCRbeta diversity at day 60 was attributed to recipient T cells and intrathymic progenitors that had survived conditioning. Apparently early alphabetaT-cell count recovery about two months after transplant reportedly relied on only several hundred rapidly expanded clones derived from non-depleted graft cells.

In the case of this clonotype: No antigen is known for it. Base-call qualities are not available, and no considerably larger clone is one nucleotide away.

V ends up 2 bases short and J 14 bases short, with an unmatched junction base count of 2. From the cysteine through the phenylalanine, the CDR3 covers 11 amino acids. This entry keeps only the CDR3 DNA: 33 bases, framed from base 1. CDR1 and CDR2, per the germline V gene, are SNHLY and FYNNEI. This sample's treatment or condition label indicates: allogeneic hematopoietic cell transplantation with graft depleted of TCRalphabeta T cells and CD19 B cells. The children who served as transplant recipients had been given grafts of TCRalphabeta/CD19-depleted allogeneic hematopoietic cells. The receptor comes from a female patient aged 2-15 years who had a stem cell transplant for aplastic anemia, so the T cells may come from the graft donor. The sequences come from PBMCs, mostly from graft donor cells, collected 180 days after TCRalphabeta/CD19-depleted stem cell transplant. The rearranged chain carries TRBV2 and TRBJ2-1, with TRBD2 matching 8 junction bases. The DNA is TGTGCCAGCAGTGAAAGACTAGCGAAGTTCTTC. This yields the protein CASSERLAKFF. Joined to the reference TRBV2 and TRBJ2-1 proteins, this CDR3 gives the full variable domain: EPEVTQTPSHQVTQMGQEVILRCVPISNHLYFYWYRQILGQKVEFLVSFYNNEISEKSEIFDDQFSVERPDGSNFTLKIRSTKLEDSAMYFCASSERLAKFFGPGTRLTVL.